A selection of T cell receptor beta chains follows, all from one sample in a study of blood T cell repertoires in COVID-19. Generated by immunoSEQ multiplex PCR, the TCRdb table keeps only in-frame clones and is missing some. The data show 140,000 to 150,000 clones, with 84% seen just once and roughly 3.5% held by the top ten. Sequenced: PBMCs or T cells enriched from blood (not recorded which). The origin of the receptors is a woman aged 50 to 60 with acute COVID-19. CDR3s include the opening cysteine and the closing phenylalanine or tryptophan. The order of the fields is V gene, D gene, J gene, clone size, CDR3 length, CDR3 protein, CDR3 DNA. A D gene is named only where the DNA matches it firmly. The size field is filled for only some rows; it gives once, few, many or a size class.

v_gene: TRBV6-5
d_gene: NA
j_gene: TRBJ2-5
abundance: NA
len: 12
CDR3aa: CASSRQSETQYF
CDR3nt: TGTGCCAGCAGCCGACAGTCTGAGACCCAGTACTTC

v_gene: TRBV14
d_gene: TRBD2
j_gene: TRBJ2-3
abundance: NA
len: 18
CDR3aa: CASSQVSLAGTSTDTQYF
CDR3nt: TGTGCCAGCAGCCAAGTGAGTCTAGCGGGGACTAGCACAGATACGCAGTATTTT

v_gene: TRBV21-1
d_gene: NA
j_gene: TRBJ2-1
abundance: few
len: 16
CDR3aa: CASSKGGTSGSSQQFF
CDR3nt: TGTGCCAGCAGCAAAGGGGGGACTAGCGGGAGTAGTCAGCAGTTCTTC

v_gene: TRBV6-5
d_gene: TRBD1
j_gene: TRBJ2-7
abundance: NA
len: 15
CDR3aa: CASVSAGTGGYEQYF
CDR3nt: TGTGCCAGCGTTTCCGCCGGGACAGGGGGCTACGAGCAGTACTTC

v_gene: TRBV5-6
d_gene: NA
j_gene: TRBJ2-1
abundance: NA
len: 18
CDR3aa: CASSLLVGTGSSYNEQFF
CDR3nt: TGTGCCAGCAGCTTGTTGGTTGGAACGGGGAGCTCCTACAATGAGCAGTTCTTC

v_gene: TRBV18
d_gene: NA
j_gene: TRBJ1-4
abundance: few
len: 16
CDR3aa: CASSLSRQVNNEKLFF
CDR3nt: TGTGCCAGCTCACTCAGCAGACAGGTCAATAATGAAAAACTGTTTTTT

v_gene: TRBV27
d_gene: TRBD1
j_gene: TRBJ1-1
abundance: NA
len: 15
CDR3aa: CASSPRDRGFAEAFF
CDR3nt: TGTGCCAGCAGTCCGAGGGACAGGGGGTTCGCTGAAGCTTTCTTT

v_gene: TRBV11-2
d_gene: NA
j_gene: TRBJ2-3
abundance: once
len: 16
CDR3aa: CASSLHSGASTDTQYF
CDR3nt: TGTGCCAGCAGCTTACATAGCGGAGCCAGCACAGATACGCAGTATTTT

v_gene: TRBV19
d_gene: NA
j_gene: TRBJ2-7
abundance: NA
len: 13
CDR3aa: CASSIDITYEQYF
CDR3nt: TGTGCCAGTAGTATTGACATTACCTACGAGCAGTACTTC

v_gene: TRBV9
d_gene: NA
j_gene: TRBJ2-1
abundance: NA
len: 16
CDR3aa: CASSPQGQKGYNEQFF
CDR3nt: TGTGCCAGCAGCCCCCAAGGACAAAAGGGCTACAATGAGCAGTTCTTC

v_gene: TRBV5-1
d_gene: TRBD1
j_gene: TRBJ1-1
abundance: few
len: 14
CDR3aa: CASSTSGGYTEAFF
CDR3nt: TGCGCCAGCAGCACCTCAGGGGGTTACACTGAAGCTTTCTTT

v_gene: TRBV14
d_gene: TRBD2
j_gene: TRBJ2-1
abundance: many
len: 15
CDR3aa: CASSHGTSLGNEQFF
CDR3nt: TGTGCCAGCAGCCATGGGACTAGCTTAGGCAATGAGCAGTTCTTC

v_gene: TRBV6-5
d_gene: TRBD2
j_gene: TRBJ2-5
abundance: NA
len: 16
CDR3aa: CASSWGSGRSRETQYF
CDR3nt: TGTGCCAGCAGTTGGGGTAGCGGGAGATCCCGAGAGACCCAGTACTTC

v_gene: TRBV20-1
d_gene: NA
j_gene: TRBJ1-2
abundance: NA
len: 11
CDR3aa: CSASISYGYTF
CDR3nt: TGCAGTGCTAGTATCAGTTATGGCTACACCTTC

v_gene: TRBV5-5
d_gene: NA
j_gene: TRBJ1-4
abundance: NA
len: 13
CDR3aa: CASSTSGHLKLFF
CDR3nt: TGTGCCAGCAGCACTTCCGGACACCTCAAACTGTTTTTT

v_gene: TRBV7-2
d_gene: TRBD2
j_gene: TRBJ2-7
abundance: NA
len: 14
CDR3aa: CASSPAGLMHEQYF
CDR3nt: TGTGCCAGCAGCCCAGCGGGGCTGATGCACGAGCAGTACTTC

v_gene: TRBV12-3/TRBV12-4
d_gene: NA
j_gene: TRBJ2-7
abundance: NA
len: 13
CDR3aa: CASTWGHSYEQYF
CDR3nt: TGTGCCAGCACCTGGGGACATTCCTACGAGCAGTACTTC

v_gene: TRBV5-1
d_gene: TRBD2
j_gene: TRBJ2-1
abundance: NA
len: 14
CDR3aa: CASSWTSGLNEQFF
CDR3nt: TGCGCCAGCAGCTGGACTAGCGGGCTCAATGAGCAGTTCTTC

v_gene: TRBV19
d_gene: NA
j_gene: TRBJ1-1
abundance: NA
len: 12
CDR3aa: CATHIGATEAFF
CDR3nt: TGTGCCACCCACATTGGAGCCACTGAAGCTTTCTTT

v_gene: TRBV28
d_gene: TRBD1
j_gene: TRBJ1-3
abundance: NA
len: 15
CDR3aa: CAATGASLSGNTIYF
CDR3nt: TGTGCCGCAACAGGGGCATCTTTGTCGGGAAACACCATATATTTT

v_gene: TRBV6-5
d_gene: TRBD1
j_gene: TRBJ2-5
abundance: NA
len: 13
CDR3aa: CASTIDREGTQYF
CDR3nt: TGTGCCAGCACCATAGACAGGGAAGGGACCCAGTACTTC

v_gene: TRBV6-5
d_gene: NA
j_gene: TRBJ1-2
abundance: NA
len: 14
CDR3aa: CASSYFGSNYGYTF
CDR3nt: TGTGCCAGCAGTTACTTCGGGAGTAACTATGGCTACACCTTC

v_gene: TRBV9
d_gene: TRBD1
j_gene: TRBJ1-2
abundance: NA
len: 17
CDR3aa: CASSARPGQKLNYGYTF
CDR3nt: TGTGCCAGCAGCGCCCGGCCGGGACAGAAGCTTAACTATGGCTACACCTTC

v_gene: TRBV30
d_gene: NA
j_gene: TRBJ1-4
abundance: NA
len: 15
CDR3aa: CAWSVQAGRGEKLFF
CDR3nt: TGTGCCTGGAGTGTACAGGCCGGGCGGGGGGAAAAACTGTTTTTT

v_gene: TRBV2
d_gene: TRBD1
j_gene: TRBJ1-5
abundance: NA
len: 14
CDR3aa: CASGDRVSNQPQHF
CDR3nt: TGTGCCAGCGGGGACAGGGTGAGCAATCAGCCCCAGCATTTT

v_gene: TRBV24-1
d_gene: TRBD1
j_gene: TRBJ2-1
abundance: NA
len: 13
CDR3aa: CATSDRQGPAQFF
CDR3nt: TGTGCCACCAGTGATCGACAGGGGCCGGCGCAGTTCTTC

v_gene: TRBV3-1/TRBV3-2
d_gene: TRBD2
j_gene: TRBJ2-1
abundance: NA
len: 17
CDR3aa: CASSQDVPSGIYNEQFF
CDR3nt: TGTGCCAGCAGCCAAGATGTCCCTAGCGGGATCTACAATGAGCAGTTCTTC

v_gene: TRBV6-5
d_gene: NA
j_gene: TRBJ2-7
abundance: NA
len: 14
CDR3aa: CASGYTVRGGEQYF
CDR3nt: TGTGCCAGCGGCTATACAGTACGTGGAGGCGAGCAGTACTTC

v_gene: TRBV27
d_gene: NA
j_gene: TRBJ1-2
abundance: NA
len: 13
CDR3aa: CASSSDRNYGYTF
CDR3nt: TGTGCCAGCAGTTCCGACAGAAACTATGGCTACACCTTC

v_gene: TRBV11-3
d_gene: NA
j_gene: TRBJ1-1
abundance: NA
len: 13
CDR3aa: CASSLGRTTEAFF
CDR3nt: TGTGCCAGCAGCTTAGGGAGAACCACTGAAGCTTTCTTT

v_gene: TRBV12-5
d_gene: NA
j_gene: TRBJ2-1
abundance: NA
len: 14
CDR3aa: CASGLWSSYNEQFF
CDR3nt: TGTGCTAGTGGTTTGTGGAGCTCCTACAATGAGCAGTTCTTC

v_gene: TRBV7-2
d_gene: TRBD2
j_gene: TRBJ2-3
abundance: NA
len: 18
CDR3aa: CASSPRLAGSPSTDTQYF
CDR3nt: TGTGCCAGCAGCCCGCGACTAGCGGGGAGCCCTAGCACAGATACGCAGTATTTT

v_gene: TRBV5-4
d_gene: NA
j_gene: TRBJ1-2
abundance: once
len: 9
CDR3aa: CASPVDGAF
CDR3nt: TGTGCCAGCCCGGTTGATGGAGCCTTC

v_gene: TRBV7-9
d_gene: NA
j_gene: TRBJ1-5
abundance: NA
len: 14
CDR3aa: CASSRDNSNQPQHF
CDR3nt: TGTGCCAGCAGCCGAGATAATAGCAATCAGCCCCAGCATTTT

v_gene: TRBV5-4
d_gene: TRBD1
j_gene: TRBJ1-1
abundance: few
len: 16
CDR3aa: CASSVGTVGLNTEAFF
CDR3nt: TGTGCCAGCAGCGTGGGGACAGTGGGCTTGAACACTGAAGCTTTCTTT

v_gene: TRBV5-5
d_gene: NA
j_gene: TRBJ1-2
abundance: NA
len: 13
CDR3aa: CASSPSGGHGYTF
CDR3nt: TGTGCCAGCAGCCCCTCAGGAGGTCATGGCTACACCTTC

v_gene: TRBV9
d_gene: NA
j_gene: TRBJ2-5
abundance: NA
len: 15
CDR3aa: CASSVGASPRETQYF
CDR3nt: TGTGCCAGCAGCGTAGGGGCTAGCCCTCGAGAGACCCAGTACTTC

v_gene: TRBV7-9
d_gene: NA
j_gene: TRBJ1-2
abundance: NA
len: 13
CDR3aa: CASSRGASYGYTF
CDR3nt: TGTGCCAGCAGCCGGGGGGCCAGTTATGGCTACACCTTC

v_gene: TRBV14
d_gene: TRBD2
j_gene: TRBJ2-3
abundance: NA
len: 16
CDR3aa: CASSHHSGRAGDTQYF
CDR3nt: TGTGCCAGCAGCCACCATAGCGGGAGGGCCGGAGATACGCAGTATTTT

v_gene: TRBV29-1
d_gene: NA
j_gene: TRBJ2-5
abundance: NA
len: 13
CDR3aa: CSVDMDSQETQYF
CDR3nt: TGCAGCGTTGATATGGACAGTCAAGAGACCCAGTACTTC

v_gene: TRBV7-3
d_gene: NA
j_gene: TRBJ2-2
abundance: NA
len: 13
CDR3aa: CASSPGDTGELFF
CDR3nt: TGTGCCAGCAGCCCCGGTGATACCGGGGAGCTGTTTTTT

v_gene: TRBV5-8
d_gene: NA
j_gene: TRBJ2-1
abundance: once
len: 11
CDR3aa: CASSLSSEQFF
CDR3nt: TGTGCCAGCAGCTTGAGTAGCGAGCAGTTCTTC

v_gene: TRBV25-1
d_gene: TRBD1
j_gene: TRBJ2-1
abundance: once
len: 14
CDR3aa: CASSVGQGGNEQFF
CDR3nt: TGTGCCAGCAGTGTGGGACAGGGAGGCAATGAGCAGTTCTTC

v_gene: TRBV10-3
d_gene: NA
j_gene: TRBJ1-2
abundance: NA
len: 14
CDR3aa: CAISDGTGDYGYTF
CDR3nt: TGTGCCATCAGTGATGGGACGGGGGACTATGGCTACACCTTC

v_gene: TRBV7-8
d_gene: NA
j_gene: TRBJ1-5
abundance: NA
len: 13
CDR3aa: CASSLMVDQPQHF
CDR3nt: TGTGCCAGCAGCCTAATGGTGGATCAGCCCCAGCATTTT

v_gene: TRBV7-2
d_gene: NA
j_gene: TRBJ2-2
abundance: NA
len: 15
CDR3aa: CASSLSYSIPGELFF
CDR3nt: TGTGCCAGCAGCTTAAGCTATAGTATCCCCGGGGAGCTGTTTTTT

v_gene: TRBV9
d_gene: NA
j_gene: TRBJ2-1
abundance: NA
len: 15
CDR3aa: CASSVGSGSYNEQFF
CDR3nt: TGTGCCAGCAGCGTAGGTAGCGGTTCCTACAATGAGCAGTTCTTC

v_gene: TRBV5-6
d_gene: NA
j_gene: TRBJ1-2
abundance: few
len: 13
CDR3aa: CASSFGQGRGYTF
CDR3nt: TGTGCCAGCAGCTTCGGTCAGGGTCGTGGCTACACCTTC

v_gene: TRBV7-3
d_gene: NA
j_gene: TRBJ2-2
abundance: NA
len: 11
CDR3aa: CASRNTGELFF
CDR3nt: TGTGCCAGCCGTAACACCGGGGAGCTGTTTTTT

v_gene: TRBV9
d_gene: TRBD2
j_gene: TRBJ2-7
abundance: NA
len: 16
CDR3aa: CASSVGAGLADYEQYF
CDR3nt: TGTGCCAGCAGCGTAGGAGCGGGACTAGCAGATTACGAGCAGTACTTC

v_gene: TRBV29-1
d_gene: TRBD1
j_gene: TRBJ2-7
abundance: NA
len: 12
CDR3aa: CSVNRGRYEQYF
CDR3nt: TGCAGCGTTAACAGGGGTCGCTACGAGCAGTACTTC

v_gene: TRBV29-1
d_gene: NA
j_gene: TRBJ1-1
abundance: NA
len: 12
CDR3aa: CSVSAGNTEAFF
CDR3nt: TGCAGCGTATCCGCCGGGAACACTGAAGCTTTCTTT

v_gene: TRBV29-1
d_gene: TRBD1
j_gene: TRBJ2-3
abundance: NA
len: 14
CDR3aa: CSVASGTGMDTQYF
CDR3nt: TGCAGCGTCGCCTCCGGGACAGGGATGGATACGCAGTATTTT